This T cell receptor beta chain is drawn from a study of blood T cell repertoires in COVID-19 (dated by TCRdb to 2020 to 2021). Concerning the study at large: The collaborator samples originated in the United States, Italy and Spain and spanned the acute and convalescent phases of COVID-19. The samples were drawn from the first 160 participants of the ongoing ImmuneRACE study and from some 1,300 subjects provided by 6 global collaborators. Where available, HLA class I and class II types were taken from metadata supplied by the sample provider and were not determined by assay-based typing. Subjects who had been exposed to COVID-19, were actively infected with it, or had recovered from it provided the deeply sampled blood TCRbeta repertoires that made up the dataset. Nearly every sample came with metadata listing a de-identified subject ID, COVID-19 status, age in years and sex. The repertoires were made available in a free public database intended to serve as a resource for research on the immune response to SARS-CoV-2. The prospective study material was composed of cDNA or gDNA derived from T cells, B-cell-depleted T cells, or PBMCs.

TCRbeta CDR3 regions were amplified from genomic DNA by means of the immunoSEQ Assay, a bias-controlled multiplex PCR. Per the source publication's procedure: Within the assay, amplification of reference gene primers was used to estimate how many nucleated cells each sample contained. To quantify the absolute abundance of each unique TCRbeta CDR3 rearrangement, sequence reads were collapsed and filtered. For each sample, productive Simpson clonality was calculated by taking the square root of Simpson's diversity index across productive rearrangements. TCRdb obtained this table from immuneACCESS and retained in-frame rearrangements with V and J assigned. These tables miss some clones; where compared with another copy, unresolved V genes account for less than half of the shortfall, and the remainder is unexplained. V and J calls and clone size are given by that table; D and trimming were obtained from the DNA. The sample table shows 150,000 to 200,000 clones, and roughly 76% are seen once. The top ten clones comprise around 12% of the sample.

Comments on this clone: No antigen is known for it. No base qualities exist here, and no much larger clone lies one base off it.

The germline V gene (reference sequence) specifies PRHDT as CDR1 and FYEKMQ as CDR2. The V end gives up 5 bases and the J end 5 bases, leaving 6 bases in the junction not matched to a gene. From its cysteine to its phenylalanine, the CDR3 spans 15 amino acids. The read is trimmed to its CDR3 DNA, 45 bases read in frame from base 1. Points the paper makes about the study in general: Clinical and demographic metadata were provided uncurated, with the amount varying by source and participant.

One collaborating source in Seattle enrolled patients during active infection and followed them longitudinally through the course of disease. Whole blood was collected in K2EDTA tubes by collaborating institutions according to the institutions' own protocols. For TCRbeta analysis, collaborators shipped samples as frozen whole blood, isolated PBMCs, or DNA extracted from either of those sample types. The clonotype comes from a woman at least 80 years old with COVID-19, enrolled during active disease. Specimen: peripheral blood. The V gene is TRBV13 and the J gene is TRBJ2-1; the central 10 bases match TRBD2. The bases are TGTGCCAGCAGCGTACTGGGACTAGCGAACAATGAGCAGTTCTTC. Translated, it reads CASSVLGLANNEQFF.